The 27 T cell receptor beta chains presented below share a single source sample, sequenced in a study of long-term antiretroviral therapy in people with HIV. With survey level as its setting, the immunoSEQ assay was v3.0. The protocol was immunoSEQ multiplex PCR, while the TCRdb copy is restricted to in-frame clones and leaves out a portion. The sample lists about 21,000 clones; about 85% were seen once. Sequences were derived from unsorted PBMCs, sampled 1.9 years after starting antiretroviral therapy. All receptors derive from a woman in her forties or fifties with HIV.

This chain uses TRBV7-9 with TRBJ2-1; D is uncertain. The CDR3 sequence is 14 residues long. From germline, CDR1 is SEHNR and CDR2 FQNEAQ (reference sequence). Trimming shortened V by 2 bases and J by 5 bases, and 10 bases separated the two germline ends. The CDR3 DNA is TGTGCCAGCAGCTTACGTGGTGCTAACAATGAGCAGTTCTTC. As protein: CASSLRGANNEQFF.

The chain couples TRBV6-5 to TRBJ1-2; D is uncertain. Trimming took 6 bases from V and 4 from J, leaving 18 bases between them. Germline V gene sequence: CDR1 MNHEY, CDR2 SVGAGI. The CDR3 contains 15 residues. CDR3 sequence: CASRDGLGISYGYTF. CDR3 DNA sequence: TGTGCCAGCAGGGACGGGCTTGGGATCTCCTATGGCTACACCTTC.

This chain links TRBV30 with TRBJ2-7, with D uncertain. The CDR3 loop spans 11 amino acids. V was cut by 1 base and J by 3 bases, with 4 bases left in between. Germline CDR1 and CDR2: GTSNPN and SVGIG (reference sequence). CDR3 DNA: TGTGCCTGGAGTGACAACTACGAGCAGTACTTC. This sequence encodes CAWSDNYEQYF.

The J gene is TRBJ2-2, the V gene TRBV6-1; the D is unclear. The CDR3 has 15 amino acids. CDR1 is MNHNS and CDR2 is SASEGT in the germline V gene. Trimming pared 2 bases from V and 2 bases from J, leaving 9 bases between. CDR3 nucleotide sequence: TGTGCCAGCAGTGAAAAGGGCAGAAACACCGGGGAGCTGTTTTTT. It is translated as CASSEKGRNTGELFF.

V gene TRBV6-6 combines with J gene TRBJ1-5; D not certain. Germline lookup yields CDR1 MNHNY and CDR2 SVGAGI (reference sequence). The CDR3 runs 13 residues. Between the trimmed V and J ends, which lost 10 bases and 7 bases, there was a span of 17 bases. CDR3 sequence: CATTEKREQPQHF. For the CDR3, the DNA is TGTGCCACCACTGAGAAAAGGGAACAGCCCCAGCATTTT.

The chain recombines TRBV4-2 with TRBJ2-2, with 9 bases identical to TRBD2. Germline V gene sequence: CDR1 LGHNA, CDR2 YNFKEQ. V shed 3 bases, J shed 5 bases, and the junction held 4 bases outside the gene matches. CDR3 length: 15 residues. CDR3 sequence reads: CASSQRLAETGELFF. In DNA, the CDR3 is TGTGCCAGCAGCCAGCGACTAGCGGAGACCGGGGAGCTGTTTTTT.

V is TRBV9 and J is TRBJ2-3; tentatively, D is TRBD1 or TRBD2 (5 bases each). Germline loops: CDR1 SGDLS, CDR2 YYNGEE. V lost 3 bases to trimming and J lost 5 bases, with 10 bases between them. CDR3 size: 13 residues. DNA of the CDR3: TGTGCCAGCAGCGGAGGGGACGGAGATACGCAGTATTTT. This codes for CASSGGDGDTQYF.

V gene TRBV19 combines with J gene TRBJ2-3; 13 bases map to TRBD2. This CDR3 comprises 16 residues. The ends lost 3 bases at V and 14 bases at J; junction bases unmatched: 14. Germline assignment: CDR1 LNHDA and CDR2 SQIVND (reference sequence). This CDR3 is CASSMGTGTSGTRSYF. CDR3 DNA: TGTGCCAGTAGTATGGGGACCGGGACTAGCGGGACCCGATCGTATTTT.

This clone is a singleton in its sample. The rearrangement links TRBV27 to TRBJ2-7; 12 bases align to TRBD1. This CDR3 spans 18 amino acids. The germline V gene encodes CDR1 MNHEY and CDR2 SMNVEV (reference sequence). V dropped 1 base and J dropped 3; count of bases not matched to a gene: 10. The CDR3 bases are TGTGCCAGCAGTTTATACCCCGGGACAGGGGGCAAACTCTACGAGCAGTACTTC. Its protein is CASSLYPGTGGKLYEQYF.

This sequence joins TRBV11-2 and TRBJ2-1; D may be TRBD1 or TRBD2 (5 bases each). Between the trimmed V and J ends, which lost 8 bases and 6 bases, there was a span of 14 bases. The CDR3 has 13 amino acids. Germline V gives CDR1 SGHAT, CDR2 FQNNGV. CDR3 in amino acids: CASGTGPGNEQFF. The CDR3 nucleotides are TGTGCCAGCGGCACGGGGCCCGGCAATGAGCAGTTCTTC. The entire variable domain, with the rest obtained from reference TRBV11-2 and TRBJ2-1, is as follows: EAGVAQSPRYKIIEKRQSVAFWCNPISGHATLYWYQQILGQGPKLLIQFQNNGVVDDSQLPKDRFSAERLKGVDSTLKIQPAKLEDSAVYLCASGTGPGNEQFFGPGTRLTVL.

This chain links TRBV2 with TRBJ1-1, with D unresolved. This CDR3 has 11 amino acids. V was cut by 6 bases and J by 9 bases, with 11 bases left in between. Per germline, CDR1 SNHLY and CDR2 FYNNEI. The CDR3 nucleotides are TGTGCCAGCAGGGTCCGGGCCCAAGCTTTCTTT. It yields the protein CASRVRAQAFF.

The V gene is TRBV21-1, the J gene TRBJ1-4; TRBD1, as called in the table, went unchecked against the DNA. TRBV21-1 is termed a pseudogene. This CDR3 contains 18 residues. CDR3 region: CASSNAMSGSRGNEKLFF. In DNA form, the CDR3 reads TGTGCCAGCAGCAACGCAATGTCTGGGAGCAGGGGGAATGAAAAACTGTTTTTT.

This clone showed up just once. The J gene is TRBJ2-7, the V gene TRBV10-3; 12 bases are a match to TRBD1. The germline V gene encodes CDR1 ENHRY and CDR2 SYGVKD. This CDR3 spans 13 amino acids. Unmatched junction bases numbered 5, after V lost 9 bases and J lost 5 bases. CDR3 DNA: TGTGCCATTTGGGACAGGGGGCGCCACGAGCAGTACTTC. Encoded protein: CAIWDRGRHEQYF.

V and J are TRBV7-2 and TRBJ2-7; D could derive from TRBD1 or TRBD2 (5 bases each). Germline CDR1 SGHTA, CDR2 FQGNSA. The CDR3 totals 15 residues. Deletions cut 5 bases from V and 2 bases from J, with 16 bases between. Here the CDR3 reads CASSHLAGGTYEQYF. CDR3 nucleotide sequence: TGTGCCAGCAGCCACCTAGCTGGGGGTACCTACGAGCAGTACTTC. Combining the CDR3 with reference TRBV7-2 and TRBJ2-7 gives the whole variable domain GAGVSQSPSNKVTEKGKDVELRCDPISGHTALYWYRQSLGQGLEFLIYFQGNSAPDKSGLPSDRFSAERTGGSVSTLTIQRTQQEDSAVYLCASSHLAGGTYEQYFGPGTRLTVT.

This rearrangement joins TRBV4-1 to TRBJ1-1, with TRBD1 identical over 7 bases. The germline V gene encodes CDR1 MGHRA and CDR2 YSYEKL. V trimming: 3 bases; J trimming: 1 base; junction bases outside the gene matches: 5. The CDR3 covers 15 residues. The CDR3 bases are TGCGCCAGCAGCCACGGAAGGGGGCCGAACACTGAAGCTTTCTTT. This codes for CASSHGRGPNTEAFF.

The CDR3, as DNA: TGTGCCAGCAGCTTAGGGGGCCTAAAGGATACGCAGTATTTT. Amino acid sequence: CASSLGGLKDTQYF. The chain is built from TRBV7-9 and TRBJ2-3; TRBD1 might be the D (5 bases). The ends were cut back, 1 base at V and 6 bases at J, with 11 bases in the middle. Germline V gene data show CDR1 as SEHNR and CDR2 as FQNEAQ (reference sequence). There are 14 residues in the CDR3.

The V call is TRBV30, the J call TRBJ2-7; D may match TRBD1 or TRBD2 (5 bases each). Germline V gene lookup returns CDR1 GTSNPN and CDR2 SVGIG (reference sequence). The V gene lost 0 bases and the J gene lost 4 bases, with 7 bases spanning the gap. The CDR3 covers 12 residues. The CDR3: CAWSVGGYEQYF. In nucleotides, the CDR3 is TGTGCCTGGAGTGTTGGGGGTTACGAGCAGTACTTC.

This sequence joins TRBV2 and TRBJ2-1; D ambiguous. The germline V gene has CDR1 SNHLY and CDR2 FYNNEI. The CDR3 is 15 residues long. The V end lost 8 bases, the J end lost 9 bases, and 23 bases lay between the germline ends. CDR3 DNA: TGTGCCAGCTCCGACTTGACCAATGTCGATCCTGAGCAGTTCTTC. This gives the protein CASSDLTNVDPEQFF.

The CDR3 DNA sequence: TGTGCCAGCAGCATAGGACAGGGGTCCTACGAGCAGTACTTC. Its protein product is CASSIGQGSYEQYF. This chain connects TRBV5-8 to TRBJ2-7, with 9 bases aligning to TRBD1. The CDR3 spans 14 residues. With V trimmed by 4 bases and J by 1 base, 3 bases remained unmatched. CDR1 and CDR2 (germline): SGHTS, YDEGEE. Together with reference TRBV5-8 and TRBJ2-7, the CDR3 gives the full variable domain: EAGVTQSPTHLIKTRGQQATLRCSPISGHTSVYWYQQALGLGLQFLLWYDEGEERNRGNFPPRFSGRQFPNYSSELNVNALELEDSALYLCASSIGQGSYEQYFGPGTRLTVT.

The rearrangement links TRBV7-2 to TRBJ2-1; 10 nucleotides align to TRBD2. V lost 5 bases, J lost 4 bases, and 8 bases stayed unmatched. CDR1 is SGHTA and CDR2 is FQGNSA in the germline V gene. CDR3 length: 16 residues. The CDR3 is CASSRGLADRYNEQFF. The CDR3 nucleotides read TGTGCCAGCAGCCGAGGACTAGCGGACCGGTACAATGAGCAGTTCTTC.

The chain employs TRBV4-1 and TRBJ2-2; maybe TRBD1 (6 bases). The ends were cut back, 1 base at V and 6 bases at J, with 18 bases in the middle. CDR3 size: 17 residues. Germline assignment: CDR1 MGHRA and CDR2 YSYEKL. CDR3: CASSQVGTSRGSGELFF. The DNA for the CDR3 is TGCGCCAGCAGCCAAGTCGGGACATCGAGGGGGTCCGGGGAGCTGTTTTTT.

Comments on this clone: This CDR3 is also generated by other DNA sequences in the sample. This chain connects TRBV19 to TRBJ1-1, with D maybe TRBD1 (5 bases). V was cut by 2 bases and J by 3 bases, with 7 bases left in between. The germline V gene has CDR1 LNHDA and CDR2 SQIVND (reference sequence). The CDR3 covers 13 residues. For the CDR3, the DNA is TGTGCCAGTAGTATATTGGGGGACACTGAAGCTTTCTTT. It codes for CASSILGDTEAFF.

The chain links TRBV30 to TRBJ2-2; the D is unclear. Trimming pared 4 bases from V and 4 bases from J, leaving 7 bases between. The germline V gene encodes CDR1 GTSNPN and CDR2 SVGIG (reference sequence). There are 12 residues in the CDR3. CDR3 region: CAWIVGTGELFF. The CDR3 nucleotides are TGTGCCTGGATAGTGGGCACCGGGGAGCTGTTTTTT.

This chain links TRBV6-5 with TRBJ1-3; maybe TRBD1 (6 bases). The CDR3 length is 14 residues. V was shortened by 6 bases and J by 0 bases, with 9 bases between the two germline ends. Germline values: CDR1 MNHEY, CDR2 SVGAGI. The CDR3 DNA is TGTGCCAGCAGAACACAGGGCTCTGGAAACACCATATATTTT. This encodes CASRTQGSGNTIYF.

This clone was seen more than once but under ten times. CDR3 loop: CASSYSLGLRNEQFF. The CDR3 DNA is TGTGCCAGCAGTTACTCGCTGGGGTTAAGGAATGAGCAGTTCTTC. This rearrangement joins TRBV6-7 to TRBJ2-1; no clear D. TRBV6-7 is assigned to the ORF class and has an uncertain function. V lost 0 bases, J lost 7 bases, and 13 bases lay in between. The CDR3 consists of 15 residues.

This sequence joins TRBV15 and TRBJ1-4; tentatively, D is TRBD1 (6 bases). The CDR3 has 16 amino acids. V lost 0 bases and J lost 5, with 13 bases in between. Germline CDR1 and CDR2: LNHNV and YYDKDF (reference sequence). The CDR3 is CATSREGGGRNEKLFF. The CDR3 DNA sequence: TGTGCCACCAGCAGAGAAGGAGGGGGAAGGAATGAAAAACTGTTTTTT.

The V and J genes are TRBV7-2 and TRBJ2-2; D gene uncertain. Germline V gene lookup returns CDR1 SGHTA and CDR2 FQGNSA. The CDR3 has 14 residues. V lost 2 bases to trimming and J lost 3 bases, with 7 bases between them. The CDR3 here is CASSLILDTGELFF. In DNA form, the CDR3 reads TGTGCCAGCAGCTTAATTCTTGACACCGGGGAGCTGTTTTTT.